This record looks at one T cell receptor beta chain sequence and its context. This clone's antigen is unknown. Nothing much larger sits one base from this clone, and base qualities are not available. This sample is drawn from a study of blood T cell repertoires in COVID-19 (dated by TCRdb to the early 2020s). Background for the entire study: The collaborator samples originated in the United States, Italy and Spain and spanned the acute and convalescent phases of COVID-19. The prospective study material was composed of cDNA or gDNA derived from T cells, B-cell-depleted T cells, or PBMCs. Deeply sampled blood TCRbeta repertoires from subjects exposed to, actively infected with, or recovered from COVID-19 were included in the dataset. The repertoires were released in a freely available public database meant as a resource for research on the immune response to SARS-CoV-2. Samples were obtained from the ongoing ImmuneRACE study (first 160 participants) and from 950 to 1,500 subjects provided by 6 global collaborators. Sample metadata almost always included a de-identified subject ID, COVID-19 status, age in years and sex. Where HLA class I and class II types were available, the types were taken from metadata supplied by the sample provider, not from assay-based typing.

Its CDR3 holds 15 amino acids, cysteine through phenylalanine. This entry keeps only the CDR3 DNA: 45 bases, framed from base 1. As encoded in the germline V gene (reference sequence), CDR1 is LNHDA while CDR2 is SQIVND. Ends trimmed: V by 4 bases, J by 1 base; bases unmatched to a gene: 6. The collaborating institutions used their own protocols to collect whole blood in K2EDTA tubes. For TCRbeta analysis, collaborator samples were shipped as frozen whole blood, as isolated PBMCs, or as DNA extracted from either sample type. Broad study findings and their caveats: Clinical and demographic metadata were provided uncurated, with the amount varying by source and participant.

The immunoSEQ Assay, a bias-controlled multiplex PCR, was used to amplify TCRbeta CDR3 regions from genomic DNA. The original methods were these. The number of nucleated cells in each sample was estimated by amplification of reference gene primers within the assay. Sequence reads were collapsed and filtered to measure the absolute abundance of every unique TCRbeta CDR3 rearrangement. For each sample, productive Simpson clonality was calculated as the square root of Simpson's diversity index over productive rearrangements. Held by TCRdb, this immuneACCESS table contains in-frame sequences only and omits some clones. Under half of the omission traces to an unresolved V gene where checked; the cause of the rest is unknown. Clonal size and the V and J genes are those of that table, whereas D and trimming came from the DNA. This sample comprises 350,000 to 450,000 clones, 85% of them detected only once. 3.5% to 4% of the sample rests with the top ten.

Sequencing was performed on peripheral blood. This clonotype was obtained from a woman under 30 with acute or convalescent COVID-19. The rearrangement joined TRBV19 to TRBJ1-1, with TRBD1 matching 7 junction bases. The DNA is as follows: TGTGCCAGTAGTACCTCCGGGACAGCGAACACTGAAGCTTTCTTT. This codes for CASSTSGTANTEAFF.